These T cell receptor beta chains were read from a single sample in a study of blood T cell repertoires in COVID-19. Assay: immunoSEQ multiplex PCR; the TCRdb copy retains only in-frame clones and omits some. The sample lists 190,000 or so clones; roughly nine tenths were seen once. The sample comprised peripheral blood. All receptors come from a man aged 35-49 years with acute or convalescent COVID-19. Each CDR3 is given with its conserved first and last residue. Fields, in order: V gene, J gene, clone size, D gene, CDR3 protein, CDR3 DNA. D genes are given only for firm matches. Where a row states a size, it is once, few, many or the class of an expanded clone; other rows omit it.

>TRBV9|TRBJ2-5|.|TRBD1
CASSFGTGVGETQYF
TGTGCCAGCAGCTTCGGGACAGGGGTAGGGGAGACCCAGTACTTC
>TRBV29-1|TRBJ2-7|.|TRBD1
CSVETGSEQYF
TGCAGCGTCGAGACAGGGTCGGAGCAGTACTTC
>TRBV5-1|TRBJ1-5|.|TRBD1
CASSLTGGSNQPQHF
TGCGCCAGCAGCTTGACAGGGGGCAGCAATCAGCCCCAGCATTTT
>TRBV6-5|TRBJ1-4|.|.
CASRDSHPSEKLFF
TGTGCCAGCAGAGACAGCCACCCCTCCGAAAAACTGTTTTTT
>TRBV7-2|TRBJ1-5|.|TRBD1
CASSFDRGYQPQHF
TGTGCCAGCAGCTTCGACAGGGGCTATCAGCCCCAGCATTTT
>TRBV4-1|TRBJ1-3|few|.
CASSQIDRSSGNTIYF
TGCGCCAGCAGCCAAATCGATCGTAGCTCTGGAAACACCATATATTTT
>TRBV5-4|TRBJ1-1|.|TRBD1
CASSRSAGGGNTEAFF
TGTGCCAGCAGCCGCTCAGCAGGGGGAGGTAACACTGAAGCTTTCTTT
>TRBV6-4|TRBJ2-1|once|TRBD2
CASLSCGSSYNEQFF
TGTGCCAGCTTATCGTGCGGGAGCTCCTACAATGAGCAGTTCTTC
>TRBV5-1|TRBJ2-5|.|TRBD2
CASSIRTVGTSGQETQYF
TGCGCCAGCAGCATCCGAACCGTAGGGACTAGCGGGCAAGAGACCCAGTACTTC
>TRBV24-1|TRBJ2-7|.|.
CATSDLLAPPGEQYF
TGTGCCACCAGTGATTTGTTGGCGCCTCCGGGGGAGCAGTACTTC
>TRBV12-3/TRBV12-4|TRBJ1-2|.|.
CASSLREDGYTF
TGTGCCAGCAGTCTCAGGGAGGATGGCTACACCTTC
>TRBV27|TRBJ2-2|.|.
CASSTIFGGELFF
TGTGCCAGCAGTACAATTTTCGGGGGGGAGCTGTTTTTT
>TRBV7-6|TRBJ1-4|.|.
CASSLGPGTFEKLFF
TGTGCCAGCAGCTTAGGTCCAGGTACCTTTGAAAAACTGTTTTTT
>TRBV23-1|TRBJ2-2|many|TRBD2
CAIKASASGVLWNTGELFF
TGCGCCATCAAAGCCTCGGCTAGCGGGGTCTTGTGGAACACCGGGGAGCTGTTTTTT
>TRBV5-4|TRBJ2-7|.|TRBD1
CASSLGGTGVIYEQYF
TGTGCCAGCAGCCTCGGGGGGACAGGGGTCATTTACGAGCAGTACTTC
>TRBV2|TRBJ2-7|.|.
CASSESRGGEQYF
TGTGCCAGCAGTGAATCTAGGGGAGGCGAGCAGTACTTC
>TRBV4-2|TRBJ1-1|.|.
CASSQGAVNTEAFF
TGTGCCAGCAGCCAAGGGGCAGTCAACACTGAAGCTTTCTTT
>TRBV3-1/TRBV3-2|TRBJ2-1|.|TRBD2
CASSQVDRGGPNNEQFF
TGTGCCAGCAGCCAGGTGGATCGGGGGGGGCCAAACAATGAGCAGTTCTTC
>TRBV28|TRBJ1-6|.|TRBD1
CASSLRDRTYNSPLHF
TGTGCCAGCAGTTTAAGGGACAGGACCTATAATTCACCCCTCCACTTT
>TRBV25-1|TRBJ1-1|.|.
CASRGGVRGFKIEAFF
TGTGCCAGCAGGGGCGGGGTTCGGGGGTTTAAGATTGAAGCTTTCTTT
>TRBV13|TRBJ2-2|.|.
CASSLLGLKTGELFF
TGTGCCAGCAGCTTACTCGGACTAAAGACCGGGGAGCTGTTTTTT
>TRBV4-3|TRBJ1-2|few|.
CASSPSFPGGPLYGYTF
TGCGCCAGCAGCCCCTCTTTCCCGGGGGGCCCACTCTATGGCTACACCTTC
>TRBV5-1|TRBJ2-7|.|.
CASSLVGGYEQYF
TGCGCCAGCAGCTTGGTGGGGGGTTACGAGCAGTACTTC
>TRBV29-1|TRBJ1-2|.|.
CSVVLLDGYTF
TGCAGCGTTGTACTCTTAGATGGCTACACCTTC
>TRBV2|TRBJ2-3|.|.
CASSVGTGPSTDTQYF
TGTGCCAGCAGTGTCGGGACTGGACCTAGCACAGATACGCAGTATTTT
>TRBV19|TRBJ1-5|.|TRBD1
CASKRDSGSNQPQHF
TGTGCCAGTAAAAGGGACAGTGGTAGCAATCAGCCCCAGCATTTT
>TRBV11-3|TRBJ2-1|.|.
CASSLSGDEQFF
TGTGCCAGCAGCTTATCAGGCGATGAGCAGTTCTTC
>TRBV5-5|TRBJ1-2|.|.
CASSYQGLPNYGYTF
TGTGCCAGCAGCTACCAGGGGCTCCCAAACTATGGCTACACCTTC